The following is a T cell receptor beta chain sequence with its context. Antigen specificity is unknown. The protocol was immunoSEQ multiplex PCR, while the TCRdb copy is restricted to in-frame clones and leaves out a portion. Of 150,000 to 200,000 clones in the sample, approximately 92% were seen once. The CDR3 runs to 14 residues. Germline CDR1 is MNHNS and CDR2 is SASEGT. Deletions cut 1 base from V and 6 bases from J, with 7 bases between. This sample was included in a study of T cell responses to AZD1222 COVID-19 vaccine. Study-level results: When two AZD1222 doses had been given, Spike-specific TCR breadth and depth rose. Donor demographics were predominantly white British with a female majority; clonal diversity may be underestimated. Baseline serology detected seropositivity in only a handful of AZD1222 recipients.

The specimen was peripheral blood, collected on day 0 of AZD1222 vaccination. The genes are TRBV6-1 and TRBJ1-6; weak D call: TRBD1 (5 bases). This sequence originates from an adult in good health. The CDR3 DNA reads TGTGCCAGCAGTGAAGAGGGGACTAATTCACCCCTCCACTTT. Translation gives CASSEEGTNSPLHF.